This TCR beta chain was obtained from a study of Tregs in tolerant kidney transplant recipients. Findings of the study overall: Few patients were studied, so findings need validation in larger groups.

Unstimulated regulatory T cells (CD4+CD25+CD127-), CD4+CD25- non-regulatory cells, CD4 and CD8 cells were FACS-sorted from thawed PBMCs. On this clone itself: Its antigen is not identified.

The CDR3 contains 13 residues. The germline gives CDR1 PRHDT, CDR2 FYEKMQ (reference sequence). Trimming removed 9 bases from V and 3 bases from J; junction bases left unmatched: 3. Produced via immunoSEQ multiplex PCR; TCRdb's table is partial and in-frame only. The profile shows 85,000 to 95,000 clones, around 90% of them singletons. J is TRBJ2-7 and V is TRBV13; TRBD2 aligns across 12 bases. Material: CD8+ T cells from blood. This TCR came from a human donor in good health. This CDR3 is CASSTSGSYEQYF. The CDR3 bases are TGTGCCAGTTCGACTAGCGGGAGCTACGAGCAGTACTTC.